The 5 T cell receptor beta chains given below trace back to one sample, sequenced in a study of Ad26.COV2.S vaccination and SARS-CoV-2 variants. Treatment: over 15 received Ad26.COV2.S at low or high dose, single or two shots; about 5 received placebo; per-sample allocation not given. Sampling occurred on day 63 after the first vaccine or placebo injection. The data were produced by immunoSEQ multiplex PCR, yet TCRdb's version contains in-frame clones alone and is incomplete. The table includes 300,000 to 400,000 clones, 87% detected once. The input for sequencing was peripheral blood, taken in a trial of Ad26.COV2.S vaccine versus placebo. Source of these receptors: a person aged 18-65 years who received the Ad26.COV2.S COVID-19 vaccine or a placebo.

V usage is TRBV19 and J usage is TRBJ1-2; 7 bases map to TRBD1. Germline CDR1 and CDR2: LNHDA and SQIVND (reference sequence). V shed 5 bases, J shed 4 bases, and the junction held 7 bases outside the gene matches. The CDR3 sequence is 14 residues long. The CDR3 spells CASSRGQASYGYTF. The CDR3 DNA is TGTGCCAGTAGTCGAGGACAGGCAAGCTATGGCTACACCTTC.

V is TRBV28 and J is TRBJ2-1; D is perhaps TRBD1 or TRBD2 (5 bases each). V was trimmed by 6 bases and J by 9 bases, leaving 18 bases between them. Looked up from germline, CDR1 is MDHEN and CDR2 is SYDVKM. This CDR3 is built from 14 residues. CDR3 sequence reads: CASSGSGLRAEQFF. The CDR3 DNA follows: TGTGCCAGCAGCGGAAGCGGACTCAGGGCTGAGCAGTTCTTC. The whole variable domain, remainder taken from reference TRBV28 and TRBJ2-1, is DVKVTQSSRYLVKRTGEKVFLECVQDMDHENMFWYRQDPGLGLRLIYFSYDVKMKEKGDIPEGYSVSREKKERFSLILESASTNQTSMYLCASSGSGLRAEQFFGPGTRLTVL.

The rearrangement joins TRBV7-3 to TRBJ1-1; a weak D match, TRBD1 (6 bases). Per the germline V gene, CDR1 is SGHTA and CDR2 is FQGTGA. V gave up 5 bases and J gave up 4 bases, with 11 bases separating them. The CDR3 loop spans 13 amino acids. The CDR3 spells CASSTTGSTEAFF. For the CDR3, the DNA is TGTGCCAGCAGCACCACAGGGAGCACTGAAGCTTTCTTT. Based on the CDR3 plus reference TRBV7-3 and TRBJ1-1, the full variable domain is GAGVSQTPSNKVTEKGKYVELRCDPISGHTALYWYRQSLGQGPEFLIYFQGTGAADDSGLPNDRFFAVRPEGSVSTLKIQRTERGDSAVYLCASSTTGSTEAFFGQGTRLTVV.

Details on this clone: An end of the junction differs from the germline gene, which may be a read error. The genes are TRBV20-1 and TRBJ1-1, with TRBD1 identical over 9 bases. The CDR3 sequence is 11 residues long. Germline V gene data show CDR1 as DFQATT and CDR2 as SNEGSKA (reference sequence). CDR3 DNA: TGTGTGGGAGACAGGGGGACTGAAGCTTTCTTT. This codes for CVGDRGTEAFF.

V usage is TRBV24-1 and J usage is TRBJ1-2; maybe TRBD1 (6 bases). Germline V CDR1 and CDR2: KGHDR, SFDVKD. This CDR3 is built from 13 residues. Trimming pared 10 bases from V and 7 bases from J, leaving 18 bases between. This CDR3 reads CATGKRTAPGYTF. In DNA, the CDR3 is TGTGCCACGGGGAAACGGACAGCCCCTGGCTACACCTTC.